Listed below are T cell receptor beta chains from one sample, sequenced in a study of T cells expressing NK-cell markers. One entry per CDR3 protein, without DNA, is what TCRdb gives after re-calling the 5' RACE reads. This sample's table has some 150,000 distinct CDR3 sequences. The sample consisted of blood T cells: a sorted CD56 or NKG2C T cell subset, CD4+ or CD8+ T cells, or bulk PBMC T cells (not recorded which). All receptors derive from a young man in good health. Each CDR3 is given with its conserved first and last residue.

J: TRBJ2-3; V: TRBV12-3/TRBV12-4; CDR3: CASSSASGRITDTQYF
J: TRBJ2-2; V: TRBV7-9; CDR3: CASTTRLAEYTGELFF
J: TRBJ2-3; V: TRBV3-1; CDR3: CASSQDLASLLAQYF
J: TRBJ1-4; V: TRBV14; CDR3: CASSQDPHQTGGSVGNEKLFF
J: TRBJ1-2; V: TRBV4-1; CDR3: CASSQGTGPLYGYTF
J: TRBJ2-7; V: TRBV7-9; CDR3: CASSSLAGGGPYEQYF
J: TRBJ2-5; V: TRBV6-1; CDR3: CASGTSAQETQYF
J: TRBJ2-1; V: TRBV24-1; CDR3: CATSDPLAGGPGGDEQFF
J: TRBJ2-5; V: TRBV12-3/TRBV12-4; CDR3: CASSVGGLETQYF
J: TRBJ2-5; V: TRBV11-2; CDR3: CASREVLGGEETQYF
J: TRBJ2-1; V: TRBV7-6; CDR3: CASSLGGSGTFNEQFF
J: TRBJ2-5; V: TRBV20-1; CDR3: CSARDQLRGETQYF
J: TRBJ2-1; V: TRBV6-5; CDR3: CASSYLADSYNEQFF
J: TRBJ1-3; V: TRBV12-3/TRBV12-4; CDR3: CASSSTGIGNTIYF
J: TRBJ1-5; V: TRBV12-3/TRBV12-4; CDR3: CASSLAGDQPQHF
J: TRBJ2-1; V: TRBV5-6; CDR3: CASRRTSGSSYNEQFF
J: TRBJ2-1; V: TRBV5-4; CDR3: CASSLAGTGGNEQFF